The entry that follows covers one T cell receptor beta chain sequence. The sample comes from a study of blood T cell repertoires in COVID-19. Study context: Sample material is recorded as cDNA or gDNA derived from T cells, B-cell-depleted T cells, or PBMCs.

Germline V gives CDR1 LGHNA, CDR2 YSLEER. This CDR3 contains 13 residues. V gave up 3 bases and J gave up 6 bases, with 10 bases separating them. In the original workflow: From reference gene primer amplification, estimates of nucleated cell counts were derived. TCRdb's copy holds only in-frame clones and misses some; the assay was immunoSEQ multiplex PCR. That table gives V, J and clone size, and the DNA gave D and trimming. This sample has 250,000 to 300,000 clones, with about 76% found just once. Sequenced material: peripheral blood. The chain has TRBV4-3 and TRBJ2-3; no firm D call. This TCR was recovered from a woman aged 55-70 years with active or convalescent COVID-19. The CDR3 DNA sequence: TGCGCCAGCAGCCAGGAGCGACGGGATACGCAGTATTTT. Translated: CASSQERRDTQYF.